These 13 T cell receptor beta chains originate from one sample sequenced in a study of Ad26.COV2.S vaccination and SARS-CoV-2 variants. Treatment specified: about 20 received Ad26.COV2.S at low or high dose, single or two shots; about 5 received placebo; per-sample allocation not given. Sampling was performed 63 days after the first vaccine or placebo injection. TCRdb keeps only in-frame clones here, not all; method: immunoSEQ multiplex PCR. The repertoire holds fewer than 800,000 clones, with approximately 88% as singletons. The starting material was peripheral blood, obtained in a trial of Ad26.COV2.S vaccine versus placebo. All receptors come from a person aged 18-60 years who received the Ad26.COV2.S COVID-19 vaccine or a placebo.

V is TRBV18 and J is TRBJ2-7; 9 nucleotides match TRBD1. CDR1 and CDR2 from the germline V gene are KGHSH and LQKENI. This CDR3 has 15 amino acids. J was trimmed by 4 bases and V by 0 bases; bases with no gene match: 4. CDR3 in DNA: TGTGCCAGCTCACCACCGTTGGGACAGGGTTACGAGCAGTACTTC. Translation: CASSPPLGQGYEQYF. Drawing the rest from reference TRBV18 and TRBJ2-7, the complete variable domain is NAGVMQNPRHLVRRRGQEARLRCSPMKGHSHVYWYRQLPEEGLKFMVYLQKENIIDESGMPKERFSAEFPKEGPSILRIQQVVRGDSAAYFCASSPPLGQGYEQYFGPGTRLTVT.

This clone was seen just once. The chain couples TRBV7-2 to TRBJ2-2; no clear D gene. Germline V gives CDR1 SGHTA, CDR2 FQGNSA. This CDR3 spans 12 amino acids. Between the trimmed V and J ends, which lost 5 bases and 1 base, there was a span of 2 bases. CDR3: CASSRNTGELFF. CDR3 DNA sequence: TGTGCCAGCAGCCGGAACACCGGGGAGCTGTTTTTT.

The V and J genes are TRBV2 and TRBJ1-2; possible D gene TRBD1, 6 bases. Trimming took off 5 bases at V and 3 bases at J, with 16 bases between the two ends. Germline assignment: CDR1 SNHLY and CDR2 FYNNEI. The CDR3 runs 15 residues. The chain's CDR3 is CASSPAIGGYYGYTF. CDR3 coding DNA: TGTGCCAGCAGTCCCGCGATAGGGGGATACTATGGCTACACCTTC.

This chain links TRBV7-6 with TRBJ2-1; D is possibly TRBD1 or TRBD2 (5 bases each). The length of the CDR3 is 11 residues. V was cut by 3 bases and J by 9 bases, with 6 bases left in between. Germline CDR1 and CDR2: SGHVS and FNYEAQ. CDR3: CASSFGGEQFF. For the CDR3, the DNA is TGTGCCAGCAGCTTTGGGGGTGAGCAGTTCTTC.

The chain has TRBV27 and TRBJ1-3; D remains unclear. Per the germline V gene, CDR1 is MNHEY and CDR2 is SMNVEV (reference sequence). The ends were cut back, 5 bases at V and 4 bases at J, with 18 bases in the middle. The CDR3 loop spans 16 amino acids. CDR3 residues: CASSPGRVPGGNTIYF. CDR3 nucleotide sequence: TGTGCCAGCAGTCCCGGGAGGGTTCCCGGAGGAAACACCATATATTTT.

The J gene is TRBJ1-1, the V gene TRBV6-6, with D possibly matching TRBD1 (6 bases). Trimming stripped 3 bases from V and 3 bases from J, with 17 bases between. CDR3 length: 16 amino acids. Germline V gene sequence: CDR1 MNHNY, CDR2 SVGAGI (reference sequence). CDR3 nucleotide sequence: TGTGCCAGCAGTTATGACGACAGGTTGGTGGACACTGAAGCTTTCTTT. Its translation is CASSYDDRLVDTEAFF.

The J gene is TRBJ2-3, the V gene TRBV18, with D hard to call. CDR1 is KGHSH, CDR2 LQKENI, per germline. This CDR3 is built from 14 residues. Trimming left V 0 bases short and J 6 bases short, with 10 bases between. The chain's CDR3 is CASSPPVPADTQYF. CDR3 DNA sequence: TGTGCCAGCTCACCACCGGTGCCGGCCGATACGCAGTATTTT.

The rearrangement uses TRBV4-3 and TRBJ2-2; 9 bases map to TRBD2. Germline CDR1 and CDR2: LGHNA and YSLEER. V lost 0 bases to trimming and J lost 5 bases; unmatched junction nucleotides: 7. The CDR3 contains 17 residues. CDR3 amino acids: CASSQDGPAGGTGELFF. The CDR3 nucleotides read TGCGCCAGCAGCCAAGATGGCCCAGCGGGGGGTACCGGGGAGCTGTTTTTT.

CDR3 amino acids: CASSIRTASSYNEQFF. The CDR3 DNA reads TGTGCCAGTAGTATCCGGACAGCCAGCTCCTACAATGAGCAGTTCTTC. The chain is built from TRBV19 and TRBJ2-1, with a possible D match to TRBD1 (6 bases). The CDR3 has 16 amino acids. Trimming shortened V by 3 bases and J by 0 bases, and 12 bases separated the two germline ends. CDR1 and CDR2 (germline): LNHDA, SQIVND (reference sequence).

The gene calls are TRBV27 and TRBJ1-1; D gene unclear. V gave up 6 bases and J gave up 4 bases, with 18 bases separating them. The CDR3 extends over 15 amino acids. Germline CDR1 and CDR2: MNHEY and SMNVEV (reference sequence). The CDR3 DNA follows: TGTGCCAGCAGATCGAACTTAAGGGCGGCCACTGAAGCTTTCTTT. Residues: CASRSNLRAATEAFF.

The V call is TRBV5-1, the J call TRBJ2-1; a weak D match, TRBD2 (5 bases). Trimming shortened V by 4 bases and J by 0 bases, and 11 bases separated the two germline ends. This CDR3 is 15 amino acids long. Germline loops: CDR1 SGHRS, CDR2 YFSETQ. The CDR3 nucleotides read TGCGCCAGCAGCCCACTAGGGAGCTCCTACAATGAGCAGTTCTTC. Amino acid sequence: CASSPLGSSYNEQFF. Filled out from reference TRBV5-1 and TRBJ2-1, the complete variable domain reads KAGVTQTPRYLIKTRGQQVTLSCSPISGHRSVSWYQQTPGQGLQFLFEYFSETQRNKGNFPGRFSGRQFSNSRSEMNVSTLELGDSALYLCASSPLGSSYNEQFFGPGTRLTVL.

V usage is TRBV3-1 (or the pseudogene TRBV3-2) and J usage is TRBJ2-2; no definite D call. Trimming pared 1 base from V and 7 bases from J, leaving 10 bases between. The CDR3 is 14 amino acids. Germline values: CDR1 LGHDT, CDR2 YNNKEL (reference sequence). CDR3 region: CASSQGLSVGELFF. CDR3 nucleotides: TGTGCCAGCAGCCAAGGACTGAGCGTCGGGGAGCTGTTTTTT.

This sequence joins TRBV29-1 and TRBJ2-1; 10 nucleotides match TRBD2. The CDR3 is made up of 13 amino acids. Germline CDR1 and CDR2: SQVTM and ANQGSEA. Losses at the gene ends were 7 bases for V and 7 bases for J; bases not matched to a gene: 7. CDR3 protein: CSGRAGGQNEQFF. The DNA for the CDR3 is TGCAGCGGTCGAGCGGGGGGGCAAAATGAGCAGTTCTTC.